A selection of T cell receptor beta chains follows, all from one sample in a study of blood T cell repertoires in COVID-19. The assay was immunoSEQ multiplex PCR, and TCRdb's table has in-frame clones only and misses some. Of nearly 350,000 clones in the sample, 90% to 95% were seen once. Sequenced material: peripheral blood. The receptor set was obtained from a woman aged 18-29 years who had recovered from COVID-19. Both conserved end residues are part of each CDR3. The D gene is left open where the match is weak. The size of a clone is reported for some rows only, either as once, few or many, or as a class for expanded clones.

D gene: TRBD2
J gene: TRBJ2-3
clone size: NA
V gene: TRBV5-1
CDR3 protein: CASSDPSGRFTDTQYF
CDR3 DNA: TGCGCCAGCAGCGACCCTAGCGGGAGATTCACAGATACGCAGTATTTT

D gene: NA
J gene: TRBJ1-6
clone size: NA
V gene: TRBV30
CDR3 protein: CAWEESSYNSPLHF
CDR3 DNA: TGTGCCTGGGAGGAGAGCTCCTATAATTCACCCCTCCACTTT

D gene: TRBD2
J gene: TRBJ2-3
clone size: NA
V gene: TRBV2
CDR3 protein: CASPGLAAFVDTQYF
CDR3 DNA: TGTGCCAGCCCGGGACTAGCGGCATTTGTGGATACGCAGTATTTT

D gene: NA
J gene: TRBJ1-2
clone size: few
V gene: TRBV28
CDR3 protein: CASSRRQGYTF
CDR3 DNA: TGTGCCAGCAGTCGACGACAGGGCTACACCTTC

D gene: NA
J gene: TRBJ2-5
clone size: NA
V gene: TRBV7-8
CDR3 protein: CASTPFSAQETQYF
CDR3 DNA: TGTGCCAGCACCCCATTTAGCGCCCAAGAGACCCAGTACTTC

D gene: NA
J gene: TRBJ1-6
clone size: NA
V gene: TRBV11-2
CDR3 protein: CASSLGVTGRGSPLHF
CDR3 DNA: TGTGCCAGCAGCTTAGGTGTTACAGGGAGGGGTTCACCCCTCCACTTT

D gene: TRBD1
J gene: TRBJ1-1
clone size: NA
V gene: TRBV19
CDR3 protein: CASSRQGPETEAFF
CDR3 DNA: TGTGCCAGTAGTAGACAGGGGCCGGAGACTGAAGCTTTCTTT

D gene: NA
J gene: TRBJ2-1
clone size: once
V gene: TRBV9
CDR3 protein: CASNPSGTPYNEQFF
CDR3 DNA: TGTGCCAGCAACCCCTCCGGGACACCATACAATGAGCAGTTCTTC

D gene: NA
J gene: TRBJ1-5
clone size: NA
V gene: TRBV2
CDR3 protein: CASRAELQPQHF
CDR3 DNA: TGTGCCAGCAGAGCAGAACTACAGCCCCAGCATTTT

D gene: NA
J gene: TRBJ2-1
clone size: NA
V gene: TRBV7-2
CDR3 protein: CASSPTGGTSYNEQFF
CDR3 DNA: TGTGCCAGCAGCCCCACCGGCGGGACCTCTTACAATGAGCAGTTCTTC

D gene: NA
J gene: TRBJ1-1
clone size: NA
V gene: TRBV28
CDR3 protein: CASRDTVTETEAFF
CDR3 DNA: TGTGCCAGCAGGGACACAGTAACCGAAACTGAAGCTTTCTTT

D gene: TRBD1
J gene: TRBJ2-4
clone size: NA
V gene: TRBV3-1/TRBV3-2
CDR3 protein: CASSQAGGQKNIQYF
CDR3 DNA: TGTGCCAGCAGCCAGGCAGGGGGCCAAAAAAACATTCAGTACTTC

D gene: TRBD1
J gene: TRBJ1-5
clone size: NA
V gene: TRBV3-1/TRBV3-2
CDR3 protein: CASSPRTGGSQPQHF
CDR3 DNA: TGTGCCAGCAGCCCCCGCACAGGGGGCTCTCAGCCCCAGCATTTT

D gene: NA
J gene: TRBJ2-3
clone size: NA
V gene: TRBV3-1/TRBV3-2
CDR3 protein: CASRHTDTQYF
CDR3 DNA: TGTGCCAGCAGACACACAGATACGCAGTATTTT

D gene: NA
J gene: TRBJ2-5
clone size: NA
V gene: TRBV6-5
CDR3 protein: CASSYSSGSQETQYF
CDR3 DNA: TGTGCCAGCAGTTACTCGTCGGGGAGCCAAGAGACCCAGTACTTC

D gene: NA
J gene: TRBJ1-5
clone size: NA
V gene: TRBV7-6
CDR3 protein: CASSLTQFQPQHF
CDR3 DNA: TGTGCCAGCAGCTTAACACAATTTCAGCCCCAGCATTTT

D gene: NA
J gene: TRBJ1-2
clone size: once
V gene: TRBV6-5
CDR3 protein: CASRPTGNYGYTF
CDR3 DNA: TGTGCCAGCAGACCGACGGGTAACTATGGCTACACCTTC

D gene: TRBD2
J gene: TRBJ2-1
clone size: NA
V gene: TRBV6-5
CDR3 protein: CASSYPGGGHEQFF
CDR3 DNA: TGTGCCAGCAGTTACCCGGGAGGCGGGCATGAGCAGTTCTTC

D gene: TRBD2
J gene: TRBJ2-2
clone size: NA
V gene: TRBV5-1
CDR3 protein: CASSLGIAGFANTGELFF
CDR3 DNA: TGCGCCAGCAGCTTGGGCATAGCGGGATTCGCGAACACCGGGGAGCTGTTTTTT

D gene: TRBD1
J gene: TRBJ1-1
clone size: NA
V gene: TRBV19
CDR3 protein: CASSMGTGNTEAFF
CDR3 DNA: TGTGCCAGTAGTATGGGGACAGGGAACACTGAAGCTTTCTTT

D gene: TRBD2
J gene: TRBJ2-3
clone size: NA
V gene: TRBV5-1
CDR3 protein: CASSLELAGAADTQYF
CDR3 DNA: TGCGCCAGCAGCTTGGAGCTAGCGGGAGCGGCCGATACGCAGTATTTT

D gene: NA
J gene: TRBJ1-5
clone size: few
V gene: TRBV5-5
CDR3 protein: CASSLVTGDNQPQHF
CDR3 DNA: TGTGCCAGCAGCTTGGTTACGGGGGACAATCAGCCCCAGCATTTT

D gene: TRBD1
J gene: TRBJ2-1
clone size: NA
V gene: TRBV15
CDR3 protein: CATSTRQGPYNEQFF
CDR3 DNA: TGTGCCACCAGCACCAGACAGGGCCCCTACAATGAGCAGTTCTTC

D gene: TRBD1
J gene: TRBJ2-1
clone size: NA
V gene: TRBV5-1
CDR3 protein: CASSLQGAESNEQFF
CDR3 DNA: TGCGCCAGCAGCCTCCAGGGGGCGGAGAGCAATGAGCAGTTCTTC

D gene: NA
J gene: TRBJ1-2
clone size: NA
V gene: TRBV9
CDR3 protein: CASSSDGIYGYTF
CDR3 DNA: TGTGCCAGCAGCTCGGACGGGATCTATGGCTACACCTTC

D gene: NA
J gene: TRBJ2-3
clone size: NA
V gene: TRBV10-3
CDR3 protein: CAISGDWRVGDTQYF
CDR3 DNA: TGTGCCATCAGTGGGGACTGGAGGGTCGGGGATACGCAGTATTTT

D gene: TRBD1
J gene: TRBJ1-2
clone size: NA
V gene: TRBV4-3
CDR3 protein: CASSQGPGTDYGYTF
CDR3 DNA: TGCGCCAGCAGCCAAGGCCCTGGGACAGATTATGGCTACACCTTC

D gene: NA
J gene: TRBJ2-1
clone size: NA
V gene: TRBV11-3
CDR3 protein: CASSPRTGRSSYNEQFF
CDR3 DNA: TGTGCCAGCAGCCCGCGAACAGGGCGAAGCTCCTACAATGAGCAGTTCTTC